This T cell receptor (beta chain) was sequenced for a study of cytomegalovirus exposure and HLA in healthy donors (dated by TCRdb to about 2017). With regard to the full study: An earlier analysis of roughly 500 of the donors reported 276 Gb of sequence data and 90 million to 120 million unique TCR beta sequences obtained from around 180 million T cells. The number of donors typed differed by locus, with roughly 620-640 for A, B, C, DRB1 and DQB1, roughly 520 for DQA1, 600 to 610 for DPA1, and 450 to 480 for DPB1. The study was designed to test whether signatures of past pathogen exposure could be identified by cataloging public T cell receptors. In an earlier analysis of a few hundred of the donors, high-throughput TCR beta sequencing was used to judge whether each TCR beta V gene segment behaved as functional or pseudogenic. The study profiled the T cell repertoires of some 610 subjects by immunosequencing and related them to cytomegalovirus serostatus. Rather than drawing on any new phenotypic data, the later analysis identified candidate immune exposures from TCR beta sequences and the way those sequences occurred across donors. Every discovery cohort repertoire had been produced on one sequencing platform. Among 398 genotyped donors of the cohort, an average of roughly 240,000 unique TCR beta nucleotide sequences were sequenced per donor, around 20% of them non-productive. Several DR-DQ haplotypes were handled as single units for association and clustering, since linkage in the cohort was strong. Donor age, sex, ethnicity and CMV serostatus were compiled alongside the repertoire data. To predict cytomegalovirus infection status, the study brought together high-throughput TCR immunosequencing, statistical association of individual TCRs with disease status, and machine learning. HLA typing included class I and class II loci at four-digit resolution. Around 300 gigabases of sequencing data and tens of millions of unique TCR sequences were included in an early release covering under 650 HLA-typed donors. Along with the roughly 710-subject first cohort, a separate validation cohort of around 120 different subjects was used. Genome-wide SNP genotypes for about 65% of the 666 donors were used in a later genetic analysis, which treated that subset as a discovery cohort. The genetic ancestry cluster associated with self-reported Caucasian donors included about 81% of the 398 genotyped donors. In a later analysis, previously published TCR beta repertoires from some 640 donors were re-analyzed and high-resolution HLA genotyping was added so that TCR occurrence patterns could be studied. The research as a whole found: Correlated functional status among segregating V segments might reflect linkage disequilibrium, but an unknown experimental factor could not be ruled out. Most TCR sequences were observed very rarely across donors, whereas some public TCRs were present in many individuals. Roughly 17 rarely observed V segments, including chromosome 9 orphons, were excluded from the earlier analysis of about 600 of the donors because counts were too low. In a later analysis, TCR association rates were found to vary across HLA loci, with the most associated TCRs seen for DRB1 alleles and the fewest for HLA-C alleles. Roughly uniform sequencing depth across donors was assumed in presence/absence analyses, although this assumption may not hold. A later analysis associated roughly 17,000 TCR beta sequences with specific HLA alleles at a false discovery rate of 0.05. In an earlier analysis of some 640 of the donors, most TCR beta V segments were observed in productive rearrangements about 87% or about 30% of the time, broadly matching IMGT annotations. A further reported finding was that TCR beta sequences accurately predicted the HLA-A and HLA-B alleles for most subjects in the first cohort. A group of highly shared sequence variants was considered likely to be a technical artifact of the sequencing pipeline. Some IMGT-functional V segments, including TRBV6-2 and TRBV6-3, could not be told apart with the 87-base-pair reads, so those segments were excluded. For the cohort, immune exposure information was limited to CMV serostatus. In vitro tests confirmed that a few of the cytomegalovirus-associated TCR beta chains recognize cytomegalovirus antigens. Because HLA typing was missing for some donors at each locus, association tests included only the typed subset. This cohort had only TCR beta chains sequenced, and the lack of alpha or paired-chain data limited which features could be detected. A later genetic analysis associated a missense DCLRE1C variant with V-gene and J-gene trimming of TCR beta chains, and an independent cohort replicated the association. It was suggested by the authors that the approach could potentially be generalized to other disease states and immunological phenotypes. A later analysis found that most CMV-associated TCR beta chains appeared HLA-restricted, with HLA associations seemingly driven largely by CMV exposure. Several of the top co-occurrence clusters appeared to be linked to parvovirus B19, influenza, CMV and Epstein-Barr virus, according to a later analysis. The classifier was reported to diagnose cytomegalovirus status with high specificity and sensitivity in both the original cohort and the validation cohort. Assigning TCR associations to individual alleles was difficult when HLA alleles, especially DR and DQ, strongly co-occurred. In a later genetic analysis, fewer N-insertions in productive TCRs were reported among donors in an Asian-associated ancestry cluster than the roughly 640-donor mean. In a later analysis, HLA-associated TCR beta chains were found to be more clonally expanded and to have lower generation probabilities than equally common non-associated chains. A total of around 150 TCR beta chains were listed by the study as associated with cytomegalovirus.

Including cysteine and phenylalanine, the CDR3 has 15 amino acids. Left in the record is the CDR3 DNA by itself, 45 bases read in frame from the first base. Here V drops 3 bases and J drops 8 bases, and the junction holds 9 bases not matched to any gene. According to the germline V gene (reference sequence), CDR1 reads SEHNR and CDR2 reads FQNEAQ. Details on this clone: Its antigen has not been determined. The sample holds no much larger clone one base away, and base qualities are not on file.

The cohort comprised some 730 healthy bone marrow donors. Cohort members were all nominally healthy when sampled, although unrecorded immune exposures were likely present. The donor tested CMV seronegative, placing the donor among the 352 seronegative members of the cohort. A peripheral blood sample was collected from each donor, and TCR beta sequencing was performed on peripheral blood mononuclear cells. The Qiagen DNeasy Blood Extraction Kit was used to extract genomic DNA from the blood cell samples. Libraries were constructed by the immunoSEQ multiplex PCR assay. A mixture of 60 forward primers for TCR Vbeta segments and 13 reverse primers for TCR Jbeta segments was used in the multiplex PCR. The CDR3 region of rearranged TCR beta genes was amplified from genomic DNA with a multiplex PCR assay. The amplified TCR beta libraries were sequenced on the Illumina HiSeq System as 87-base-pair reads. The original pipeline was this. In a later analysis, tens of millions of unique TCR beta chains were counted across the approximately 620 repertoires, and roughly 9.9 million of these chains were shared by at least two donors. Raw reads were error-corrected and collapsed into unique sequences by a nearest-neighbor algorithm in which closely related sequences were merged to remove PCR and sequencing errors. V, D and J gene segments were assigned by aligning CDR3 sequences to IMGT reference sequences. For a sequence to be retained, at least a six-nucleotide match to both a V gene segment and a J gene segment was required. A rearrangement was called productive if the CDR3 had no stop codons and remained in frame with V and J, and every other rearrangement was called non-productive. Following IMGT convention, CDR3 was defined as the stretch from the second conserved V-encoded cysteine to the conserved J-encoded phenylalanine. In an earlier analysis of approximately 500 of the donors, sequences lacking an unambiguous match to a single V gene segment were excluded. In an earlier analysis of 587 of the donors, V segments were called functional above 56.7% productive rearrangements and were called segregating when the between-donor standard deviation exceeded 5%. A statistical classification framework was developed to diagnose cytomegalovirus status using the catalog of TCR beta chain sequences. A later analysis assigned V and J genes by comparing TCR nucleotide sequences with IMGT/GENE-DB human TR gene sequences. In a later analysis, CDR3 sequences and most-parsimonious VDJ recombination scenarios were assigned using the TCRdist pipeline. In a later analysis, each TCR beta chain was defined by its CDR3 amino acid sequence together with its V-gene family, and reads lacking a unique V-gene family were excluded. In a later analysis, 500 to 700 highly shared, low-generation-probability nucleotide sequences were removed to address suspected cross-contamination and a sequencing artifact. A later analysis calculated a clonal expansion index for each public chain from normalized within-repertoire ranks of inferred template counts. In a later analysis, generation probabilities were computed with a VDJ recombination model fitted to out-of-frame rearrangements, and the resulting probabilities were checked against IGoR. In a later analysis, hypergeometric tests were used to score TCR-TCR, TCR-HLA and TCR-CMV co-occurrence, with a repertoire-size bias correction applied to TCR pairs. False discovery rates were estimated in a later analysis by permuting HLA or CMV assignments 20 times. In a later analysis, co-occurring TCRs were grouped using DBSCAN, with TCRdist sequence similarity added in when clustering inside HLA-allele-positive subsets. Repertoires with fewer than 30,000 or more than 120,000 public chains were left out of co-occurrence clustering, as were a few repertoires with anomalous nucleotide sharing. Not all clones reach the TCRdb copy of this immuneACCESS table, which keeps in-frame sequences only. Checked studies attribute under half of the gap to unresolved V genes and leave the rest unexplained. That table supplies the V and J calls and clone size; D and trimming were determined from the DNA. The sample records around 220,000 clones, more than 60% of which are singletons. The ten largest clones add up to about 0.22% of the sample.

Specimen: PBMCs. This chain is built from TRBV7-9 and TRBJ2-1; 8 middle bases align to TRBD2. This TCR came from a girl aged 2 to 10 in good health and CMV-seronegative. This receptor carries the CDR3 CASSFWRGEVHEQFF. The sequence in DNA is TGTGCCAGCAGCTTCTGGCGGGGGGAGGTCCATGAGCAGTTCTTC.